This entry features one TCR beta chain sequence. Germline values: CDR1 GTSNPN, CDR2 SVGIG (reference sequence). V trimming: 5 bases; J trimming: 4 bases; junction bases outside the gene matches: 10. The CDR3 loop spans 14 amino acids. These data originate in a study of cytomegalovirus exposure and HLA in healthy donors. The PCR employed 60 Vbeta primers together with 13 Jbeta primers. TCRdb keeps only in-frame clones here, not all; method: immunoSEQ multiplex PCR. The repertoire consists of around 190,000 clones, with roughly 85% occurring once and the leading ten covering about 2%. Sample: PBMCs. The receptor was isolated from a woman between 45 and 60 years old in good health and CMV-seronegative. The chain links TRBV30 to TRBJ1-2, with 7 bases identical to TRBD1. For the CDR3, the DNA is TGTGCCTGGGCGCTAACAGGGGCCCTCTATGGCTACACCTTC. As protein: CAWALTGALYGYTF.